This T cell receptor (beta chain) was identified during a study of OX40 agonist ivuxolimab in advanced cancers. Study information: Every patient in dose escalation had hepatocellular carcinoma, melanoma, renal cell or head and neck cancer. Patients were around 83% male with ages roughly 23 to 79, mean roughly 64.

The assay was immunoSEQ multiplex PCR, and TCRdb's table has in-frame clones only and misses some. This table has some 80,000 clones, about 90% appearing once. This clone appeared once. Antigen specificity is unknown. Study conclusions and caveats: Among the lowest peripheral clonal expansion occurred in 0.1-3.0 mg/kg partial responders.

V lost 6 bases to trimming and J lost 5 bases, with 21 bases between them. This CDR3 is built from 16 residues. Germline V gene lookup returns CDR1 LGHNA and CDR2 YNFKEQ. This sequence joins TRBV4-2 and TRBJ2-3, with D tentatively TRBD2 (7 bases). The sequencing here drew on CD4+ or CD8+ T cells sorted from blood, taken in a trial of the OX40 agonist ivuxolimab. The origin of this receptor is an adult with an advanced solid tumor such as melanoma, head and neck, liver or kidney cancer. CDR3 amino acids: CASRNWGGGSGDTQYF. The CDR3 bases are TGTGCCAGCAGGAACTGGGGCGGGGGCTCGGGAGATACGCAGTATTTT.